This T cell receptor (beta chain) was identified in a study of T cells after yellow fever vaccination. Study observations and caveats: Detected again after the booster were most primary-vaccination clones, at about 96% CD4 and 70% to 90% CD8.

V lost 3 bases and J 2 bases, leaving 16 bases between the germline ends. The CDR3 consists of 16 residues. TCRdb reanalysed the 5' RACE reads using MiXCR and keeps one entry per CDR3 protein. The repertoire holds about 300,000 distinct CDR3 sequences, with around 7.3% as singletons. This clonotype was found a few times. The antigen remains unidentified. The sequence derives from a man younger than 35 who received the YFV17D yellow fever vaccine. The sample consisted of PBMCs, taken 45 days after the first yellow fever vaccination. The chain uses TRBV12-3 or TRBV12-4 and TRBJ1-2; D unresolved. This chain's CDR3 is CASSFYVADTNYGYTF. In DNA form, the CDR3 reads TGTGCCAGCAGTTTCTATGTGGCAGACACCAACTATGGCTACACCTTC.